This entry describes one T cell receptor (beta chain). This specimen belongs to a study of blood T cell repertoires in COVID-19. About the study: COVID-19 samples from acute and convalescent phases originated in the United States, Italy and Spain.

Trimming cost V 1 base and J 3 bases; bases outside gene matches: 3. Germline CDR1 reads MDHEN; CDR2 reads SYDVKM. CDR3 length equals 15 residues. Profiling relied on immunoSEQ multiplex PCR, and the TCRdb table lists in-frame clones only, not all of them. The sample shows about 74,000 clones, 84% of them seen only once. Sequenced: peripheral blood. The receptor's source is a man between 65 and 80 years old with acute or convalescent COVID-19. This chain links TRBV28 with TRBJ2-7; 10 bases are a match to TRBD2. The CDR3 is CASSLSSSGSYEQYF. As DNA, the CDR3 is TGTGCCAGCAGTTTATCTTCTAGCGGGAGCTACGAGCAGTACTTC.